This TCR beta chain was profiled in a study of T cell clonotyping in hematopoietic cell transplantation. Blood collection times were about day -28 and days 30, 100, 180 posttransplant. The CDR3 runs 14 residues. V lost 5 bases to trimming and J lost 0 bases, with 11 bases between them. Per the germline V gene, CDR1 is SGHVS and CDR2 is FQNEAQ. Study-wide results and caveats: At the given depth, recipient repertoires were over 97% de novo clonotypes. Pathologically expanded recipient clonotypes increased progressively from day 30 to day 180 as diversity fell.

As to this clone: The antigen is undetermined.

Repertoires were generated with immunoSEQ multiplex PCR, while TCRdb's copy carries only in-frame clones and drops some. The sample has several thousand clones, 85% to 90% seen once. The clonotype was recovered from a female patient aged 50-65 years who had an allogeneic stem cell transplant from an unrelated donor, so the T cells may come from the graft donor. Some clones in this sample may be carry-over from other donors' samples. The V gene is TRBV7-8, the J gene TRBJ2-7; possibly TRBD1 for D (6 bases). The sequencing here drew on peripheral blood mononuclear cells, taken 180 days after allogeneic stem cell transplant. The CDR3 is CASSPRTASYEQYF. In DNA form, the CDR3 reads TGTGCCAGCAGCCCACGGACAGCCTCCTACGAGCAGTACTTC.